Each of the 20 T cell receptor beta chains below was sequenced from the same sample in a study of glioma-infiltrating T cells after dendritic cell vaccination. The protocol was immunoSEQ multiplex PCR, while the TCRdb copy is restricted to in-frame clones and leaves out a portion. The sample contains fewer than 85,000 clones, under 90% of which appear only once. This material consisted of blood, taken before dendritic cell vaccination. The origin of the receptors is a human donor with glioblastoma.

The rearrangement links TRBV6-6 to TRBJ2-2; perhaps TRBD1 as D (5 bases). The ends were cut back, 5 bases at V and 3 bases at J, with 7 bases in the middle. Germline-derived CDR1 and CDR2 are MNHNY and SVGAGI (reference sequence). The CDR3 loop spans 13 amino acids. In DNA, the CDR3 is TGTGCCAGCAGTGACAGATACACCGGGGAGCTGTTTTTT. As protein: CASSDRYTGELFF.

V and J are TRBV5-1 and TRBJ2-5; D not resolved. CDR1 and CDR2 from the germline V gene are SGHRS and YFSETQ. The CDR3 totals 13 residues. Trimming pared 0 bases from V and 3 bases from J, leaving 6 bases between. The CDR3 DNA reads TGCGCCAGCAGCTTGGGGCAGGAAGAGACCCAGTACTTC. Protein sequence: CASSLGQEETQYF.

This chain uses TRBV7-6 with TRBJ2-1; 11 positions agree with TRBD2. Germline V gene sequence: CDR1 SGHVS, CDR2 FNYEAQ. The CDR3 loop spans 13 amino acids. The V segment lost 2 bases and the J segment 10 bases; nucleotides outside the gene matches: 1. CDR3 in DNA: TGTGCCAGCAGCTTAAGACTAGCGGGGGAGCAGTTCTTC. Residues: CASSLRLAGEQFF.

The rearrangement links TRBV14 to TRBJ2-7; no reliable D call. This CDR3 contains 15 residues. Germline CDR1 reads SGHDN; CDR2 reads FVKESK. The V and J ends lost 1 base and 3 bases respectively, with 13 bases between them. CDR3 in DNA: TGTGCCAGCAGCCAAGGCCTGAATGCTATCTACGAGCAGTACTTC. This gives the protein CASSQGLNAIYEQYF.

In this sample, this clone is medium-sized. The CDR3 is CASTPRMEQYF. The DNA of the CDR3 is TGTGCCAGCACTCCTAGGATGGAGCAGTACTTC. The chain carries TRBV2 and TRBJ2-7; D unclear. Trimming took 7 bases from V and 7 from J, leaving 11 bases between them. CDR1 SNHLY and CDR2 FYNNEI come from the germline V gene. This CDR3 comprises 11 residues.

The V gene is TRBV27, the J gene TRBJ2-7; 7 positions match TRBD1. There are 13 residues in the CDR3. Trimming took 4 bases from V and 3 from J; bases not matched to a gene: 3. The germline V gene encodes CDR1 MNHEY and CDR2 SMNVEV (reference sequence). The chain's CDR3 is CASSSRDSYEQYF. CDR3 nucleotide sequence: TGTGCCAGCAGTTCTCGGGACAGCTACGAGCAGTACTTC.

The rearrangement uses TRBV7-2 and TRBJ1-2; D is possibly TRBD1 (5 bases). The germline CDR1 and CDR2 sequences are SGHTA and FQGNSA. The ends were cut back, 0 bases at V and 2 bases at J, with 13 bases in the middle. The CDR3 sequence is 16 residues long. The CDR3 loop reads CASSLANTGGNYGYTF. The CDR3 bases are TGTGCCAGCAGCTTAGCGAATACGGGGGGAAACTATGGCTACACCTTC. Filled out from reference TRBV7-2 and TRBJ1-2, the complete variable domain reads GAGVSQSPSNKVTEKGKDVELRCDPISGHTALYWYRQSLGQGLEFLIYFQGNSAPDKSGLPSDRFSAERTGGSVSTLTIQRTQQEDSAVYLCASSLANTGGNYGYTFGSGTRLTVV.

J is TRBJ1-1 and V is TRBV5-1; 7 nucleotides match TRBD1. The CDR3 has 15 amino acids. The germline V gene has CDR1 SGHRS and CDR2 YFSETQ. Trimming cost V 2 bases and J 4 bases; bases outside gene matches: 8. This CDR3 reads CASSFRQGVSTEAFF. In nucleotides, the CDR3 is TGCGCCAGCAGCTTTCGCCAGGGGGTTAGCACTGAAGCTTTCTTT. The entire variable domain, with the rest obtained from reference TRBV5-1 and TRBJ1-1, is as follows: KAGVTQTPRYLIKTRGQQVTLSCSPISGHRSVSWYQQTPGQGLQFLFEYFSETQRNKGNFPGRFSGRQFSNSRSEMNVSTLELGDSALYLCASSFRQGVSTEAFFGQGTRLTVV.

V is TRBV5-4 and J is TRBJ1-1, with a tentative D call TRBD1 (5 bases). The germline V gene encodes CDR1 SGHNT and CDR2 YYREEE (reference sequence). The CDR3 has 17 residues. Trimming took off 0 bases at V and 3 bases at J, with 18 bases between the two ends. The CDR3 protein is CASSLGGRSTLDTEAFF. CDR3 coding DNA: TGTGCCAGCAGCTTGGGGGGCAGATCAACATTGGACACTGAAGCTTTCTTT.

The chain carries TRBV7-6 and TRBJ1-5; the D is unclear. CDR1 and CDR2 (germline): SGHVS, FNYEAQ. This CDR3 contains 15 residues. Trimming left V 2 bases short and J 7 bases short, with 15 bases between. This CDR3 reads CASSLTPVEGQPQHF. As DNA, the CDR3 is TGTGCCAGCAGCTTAACACCCGTCGAGGGACAGCCCCAGCATTTT.

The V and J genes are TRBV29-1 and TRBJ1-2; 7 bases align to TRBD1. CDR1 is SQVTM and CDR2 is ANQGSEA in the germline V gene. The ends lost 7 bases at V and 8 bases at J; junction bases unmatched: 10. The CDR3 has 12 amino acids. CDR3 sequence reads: CSAGGGTDGYTF. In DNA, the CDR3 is TGCAGCGCCGGGGGGGGGACAGACGGCTACACCTTC.

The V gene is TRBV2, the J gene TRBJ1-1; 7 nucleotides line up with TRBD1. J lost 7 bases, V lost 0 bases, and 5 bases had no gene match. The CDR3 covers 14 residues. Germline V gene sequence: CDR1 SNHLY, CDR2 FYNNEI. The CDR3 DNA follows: TGTGCCAGCAGTGAAGCCAGGGGGTTAGATGAAGCTTTCTTT. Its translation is CASSEARGLDEAFF. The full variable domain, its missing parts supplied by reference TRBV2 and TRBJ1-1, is EPEVTQTPSHQVTQMGQEVILRCVPISNHLYFYWYRQILGQKVEFLVSFYNNEISEKSEIFDDQFSVERPDGSNFTLKIRSTKLEDSAMYFCASSEARGLDEAFFGQGTRLTVV.

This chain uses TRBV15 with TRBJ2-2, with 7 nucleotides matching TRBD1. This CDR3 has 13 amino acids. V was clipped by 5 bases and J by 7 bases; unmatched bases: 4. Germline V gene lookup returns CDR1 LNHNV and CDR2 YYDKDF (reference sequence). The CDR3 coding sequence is TGTGCCACCAGCGCGGCAGGGGGCGGGGAGCTGTTTTTT. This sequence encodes CATSAAGGGELFF.

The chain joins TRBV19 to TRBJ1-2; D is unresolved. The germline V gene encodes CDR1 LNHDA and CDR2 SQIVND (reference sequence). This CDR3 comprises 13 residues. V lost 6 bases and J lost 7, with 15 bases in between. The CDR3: CASRIPGVGGYTF. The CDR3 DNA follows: TGTGCCAGTAGAATACCCGGAGTAGGTGGCTACACCTTC.

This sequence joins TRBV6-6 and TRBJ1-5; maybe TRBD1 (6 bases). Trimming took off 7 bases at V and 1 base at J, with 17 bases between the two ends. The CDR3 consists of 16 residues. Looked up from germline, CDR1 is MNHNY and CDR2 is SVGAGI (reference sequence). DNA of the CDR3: TGTGCCAGCACCTTTATCAAGGGGGAAAGCAATCAGCCCCAGCATTTT. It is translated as CASTFIKGESNQPQHF.

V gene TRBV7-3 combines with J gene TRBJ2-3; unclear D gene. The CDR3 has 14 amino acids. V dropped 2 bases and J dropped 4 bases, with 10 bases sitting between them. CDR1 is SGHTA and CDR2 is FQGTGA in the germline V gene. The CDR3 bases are TGTGCCAGCAGCTTAGCGGCAGCCTCAGATACGCAGTATTTT. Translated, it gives CASSLAAASDTQYF. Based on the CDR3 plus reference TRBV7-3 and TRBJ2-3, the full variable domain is GAGVSQTPSNKVTEKGKYVELRCDPISGHTALYWYRQSLGQGPEFLIYFQGTGAADDSGLPNDRFFAVRPEGSVSTLKIQRTERGDSAVYLCASSLAAASDTQYFGPGTRLTVL.

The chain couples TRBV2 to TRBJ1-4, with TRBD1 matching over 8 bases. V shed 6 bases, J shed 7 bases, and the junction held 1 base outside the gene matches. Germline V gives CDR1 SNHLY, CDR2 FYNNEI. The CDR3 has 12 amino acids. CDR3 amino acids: CASRTGAEKLFF. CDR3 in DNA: TGTGCCAGCAGGACAGGGGCTGAAAAACTGTTTTTT.

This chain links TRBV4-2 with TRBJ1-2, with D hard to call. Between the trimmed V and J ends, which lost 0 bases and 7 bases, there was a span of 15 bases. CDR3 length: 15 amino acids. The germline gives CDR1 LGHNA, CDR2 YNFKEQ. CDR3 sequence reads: CASSQEKMYRGGYTF. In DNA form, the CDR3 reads TGTGCCAGCAGCCAAGAAAAGATGTACCGGGGTGGCTACACCTTC.

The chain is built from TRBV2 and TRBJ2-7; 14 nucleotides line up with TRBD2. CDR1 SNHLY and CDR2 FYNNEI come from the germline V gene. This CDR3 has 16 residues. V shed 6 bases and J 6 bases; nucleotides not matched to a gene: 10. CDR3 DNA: TGTGCCAGCAGAGCCCGACTAGCGGGGGGGTATATCGAGCAGTACTTC. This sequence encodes CASRARLAGGYIEQYF.

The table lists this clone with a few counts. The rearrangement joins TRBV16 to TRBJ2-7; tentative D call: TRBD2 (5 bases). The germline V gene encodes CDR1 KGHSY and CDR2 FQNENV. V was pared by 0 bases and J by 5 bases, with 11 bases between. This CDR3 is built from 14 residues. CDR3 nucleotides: TGTGCCAGCAGCCAATCGGGAGAGAGGGACGAGCAGTACTTC. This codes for CASSQSGERDEQYF.